This T cell receptor (beta chain) was captured in a study of T cell responses to AZD1222 COVID-19 vaccine (dated by TCRdb to the early 2020s). General notes on the study: Because spike-specific TCR depth and breadth did not differ between the two schedules, AZD1222 recipients who got a second dose at roughly 4 weeks were pooled with those who got a second dose at roughly 12 weeks. A total of 240 or so trial participants underwent TCR sequencing, of whom roughly 210 had received two doses of AZD1222 and roughly 26 had received two doses of the MenACWY control vaccine. Trial participants were enrolled into age subgroups of 18-55, 56-69 and 70-plus years, which contained about 150, 28 and 57 TCR-sequenced participants, respectively.

Per the publication, the time point label means: baseline before first vaccination. Samples from vaccinated people were obtained from the UK trials COV001 and COV002, which included a single-blind randomized controlled phase 2/3 trial of AZD1222 (ChAdOx1 nCoV-19) in healthy adults. Trial participant PBMC samples were collected at day 0 and day 28 after the second dose for TCRbeta chain sequencing. Study-wide conclusions, independent of this receptor: Because no day 14 peak-response samples were available, the repertoires could be characterized only after the peak T cell response. Participants were mostly white British, with more females than males. The authors suggested clonal diversity may have been underestimated. Nearly half of unique spike-specific TCRs reportedly recognized epitopes outside regions mutated in the B.1.351 and B.1.1.7 variants. Conclusions about previously exposed vaccinees were limited because only six AZD1222 recipients were SARS-CoV-2 seropositive at baseline. Vaccine-associated CD4 TCRs spanned the whole spike protein, with dominant responses in regions 160-218 and 743-854. In the small 56-69-year group, the increase in depth fell short of significance, most likely because of low power. Spike-specific TCR breadth and depth rose significantly after two AZD1222 doses compared with day 0 and with MenACWY recipients.

The CDR3 regions of human TCRbeta chains were subjected to immunosequencing. From the authors' description of their analysis: Repertoire TCRs were matched against a reference library of SARS-CoV-2-specific TCRs generated with the MIRA antigen-specificity platform. Breadth meant the fraction of unique TCRs that were SARS-CoV-2-associated, whereas depth meant the fraction of total T cells that were SARS-CoV-2-associated. Using the MIRA data, each spike-specific TCR was assigned both to the spike region to which the TCR was reactive and to a CD4 or CD8 class. Log10-transformed breadth and depth values were compared by one-way ANOVA with Sidak's multiple comparisons tests. The source is immuneACCESS, and TCRdb retained only in-frame sequences with V and J called. Part of the clones is not carried over; for the studies checked, unresolved V genes explain less than half of this, and the remainder is unexplained. V, J and clone size reflect that table, while D and trimming were determined from the DNA. The sample table lists 100,000 or so clones, about 89% of them with a count of one. In total, the top ten clones hold around 17% of the sample.

Turning to this clone: Which antigen it targets is not known. The record has no base qualities; no much larger clone is one base away.

A distance of 7 bases separates the germline ends of V and J, which lose 3 bases and 3 bases respectively. CDR1 and CDR2 are read off the germline V gene as MGHRA and YSYEKL. The CDR3 covers 13 residues, taking in both the cysteine and the phenylalanine. The only DNA kept is the CDR3, 39 bases in frame from the first base. The rearrangement joined TRBV4-1 to TRBJ2-3; the D gene cannot be named for sure. The origin of this receptor is an adult in good health. The sequencing here drew on peripheral blood, taken on day 0 of AZD1222 vaccination. The CDR3 region: CASSQTGTDTQYF. The nucleotide sequence reads TGCGCCAGCAGCCAGACCGGGACAGATACGCAGTATTTT.